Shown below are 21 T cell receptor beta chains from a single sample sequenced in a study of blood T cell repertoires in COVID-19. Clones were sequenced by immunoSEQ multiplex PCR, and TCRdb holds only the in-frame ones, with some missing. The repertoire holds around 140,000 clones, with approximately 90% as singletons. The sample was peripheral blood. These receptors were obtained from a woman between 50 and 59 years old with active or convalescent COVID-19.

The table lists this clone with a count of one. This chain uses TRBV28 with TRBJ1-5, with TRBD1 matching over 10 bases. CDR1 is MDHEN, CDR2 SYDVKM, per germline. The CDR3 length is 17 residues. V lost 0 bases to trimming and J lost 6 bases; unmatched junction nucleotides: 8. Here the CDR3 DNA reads TGTGCCAGCAGTTTATGGGCTGGACAGGGGGGCGCTCAGCCCCAGCATTTT. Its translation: CASSLWAGQGGAQPQHF.

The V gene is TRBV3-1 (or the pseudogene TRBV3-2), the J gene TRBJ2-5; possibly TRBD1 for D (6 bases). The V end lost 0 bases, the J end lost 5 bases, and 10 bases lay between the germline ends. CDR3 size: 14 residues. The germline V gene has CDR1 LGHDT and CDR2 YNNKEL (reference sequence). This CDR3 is CASSQDPQGETQYF. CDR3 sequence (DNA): TGTGCCAGCAGCCAAGATCCTCAGGGGGAGACCCAGTACTTC.

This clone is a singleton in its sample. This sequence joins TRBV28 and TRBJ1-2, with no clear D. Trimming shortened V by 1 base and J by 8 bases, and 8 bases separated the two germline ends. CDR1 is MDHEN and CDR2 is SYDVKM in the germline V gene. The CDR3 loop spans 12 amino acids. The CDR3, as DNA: TGTGCCAGCAGTTTATCCCCCCAAGGCTACACCTTC. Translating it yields CASSLSPQGYTF.

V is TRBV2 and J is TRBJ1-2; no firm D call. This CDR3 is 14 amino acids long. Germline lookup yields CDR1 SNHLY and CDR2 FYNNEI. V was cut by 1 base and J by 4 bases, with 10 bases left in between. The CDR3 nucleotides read TGTGCCAGCAGTGAAGAAGCGGAAATCTATGGCTACACCTTC. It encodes CASSEEAEIYGYTF.

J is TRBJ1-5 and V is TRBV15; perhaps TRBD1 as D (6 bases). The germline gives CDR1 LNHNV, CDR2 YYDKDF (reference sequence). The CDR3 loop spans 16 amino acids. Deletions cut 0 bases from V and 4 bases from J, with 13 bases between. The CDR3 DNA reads TGTGCCACCAGCAGAGATGATGGACAGCCTAATCAGCCCCAGCATTTT. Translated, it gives CATSRDDGQPNQPQHF.

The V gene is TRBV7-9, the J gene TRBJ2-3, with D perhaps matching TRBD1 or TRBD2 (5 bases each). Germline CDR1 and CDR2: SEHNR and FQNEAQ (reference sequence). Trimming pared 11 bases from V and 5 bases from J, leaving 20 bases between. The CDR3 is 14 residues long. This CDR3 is CAGTLEAQVDTQYF. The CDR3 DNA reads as TGTGCCGGGACCTTGGAGGCTCAGGTAGATACGCAGTATTTT.

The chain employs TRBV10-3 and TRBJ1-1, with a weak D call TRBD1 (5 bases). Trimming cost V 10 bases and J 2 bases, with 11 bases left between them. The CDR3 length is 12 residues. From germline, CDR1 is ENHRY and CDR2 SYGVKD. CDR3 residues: CATGTSNTEAFF. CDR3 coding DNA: TGTGCCACCGGGACTTCTAACACTGAAGCTTTCTTT.

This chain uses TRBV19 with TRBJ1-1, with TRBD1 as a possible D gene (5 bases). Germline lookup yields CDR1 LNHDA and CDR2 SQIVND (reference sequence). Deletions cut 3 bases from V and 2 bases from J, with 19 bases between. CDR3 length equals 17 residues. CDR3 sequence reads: CASSMIFGFGANTEAFF. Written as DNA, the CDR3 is TGTGCCAGTAGTATGATATTCGGGTTTGGGGCTAACACTGAAGCTTTCTTT.

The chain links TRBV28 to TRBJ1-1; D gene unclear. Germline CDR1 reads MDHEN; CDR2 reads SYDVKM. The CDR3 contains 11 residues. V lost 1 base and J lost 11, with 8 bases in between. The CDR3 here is CASSLLSVAFF. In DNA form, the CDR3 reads TGTGCCAGCAGTTTATTATCAGTGGCTTTCTTT.

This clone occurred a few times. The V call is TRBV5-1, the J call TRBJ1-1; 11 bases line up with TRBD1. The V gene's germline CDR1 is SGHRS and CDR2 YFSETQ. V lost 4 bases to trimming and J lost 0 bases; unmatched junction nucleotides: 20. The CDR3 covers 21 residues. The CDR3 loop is CASSPTNVWTGGIKVNTEAFF. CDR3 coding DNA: TGCGCCAGCAGCCCCACCAACGTTTGGACAGGGGGCATAAAGGTGAACACTGAAGCTTTCTTT.

The CDR3 is CAGRTGTNTEAFF. In DNA, the CDR3 is TGTGCCGGACGGACAGGAACGAACACTGAAGCTTTCTTT. The rearrangement links TRBV28 to TRBJ1-1; 7 bases agree with TRBD1. V shed 11 bases, J shed 1 base, and the junction held 7 bases outside the gene matches. Germline CDR1 MDHEN, CDR2 SYDVKM. The CDR3 extends over 13 amino acids.

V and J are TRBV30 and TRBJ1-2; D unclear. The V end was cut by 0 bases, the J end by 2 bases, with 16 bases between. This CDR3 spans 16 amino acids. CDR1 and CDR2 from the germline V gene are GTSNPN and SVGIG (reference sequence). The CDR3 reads CAWSVHEAPGNYGYTF. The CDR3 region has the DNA TGTGCCTGGAGTGTACACGAGGCCCCGGGGAACTATGGCTACACCTTC.

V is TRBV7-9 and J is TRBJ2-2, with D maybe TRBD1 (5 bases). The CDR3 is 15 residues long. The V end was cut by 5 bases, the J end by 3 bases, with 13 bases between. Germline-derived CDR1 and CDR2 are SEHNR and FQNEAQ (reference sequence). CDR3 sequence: CASSPRARDTGELFF. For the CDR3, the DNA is TGTGCCAGCAGCCCCAGGGCCAGGGACACCGGGGAGCTGTTTTTT.

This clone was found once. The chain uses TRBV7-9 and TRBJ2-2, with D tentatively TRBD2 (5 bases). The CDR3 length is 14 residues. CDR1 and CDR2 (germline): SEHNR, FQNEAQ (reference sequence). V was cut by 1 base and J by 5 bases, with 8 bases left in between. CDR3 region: CASSLGGGTGELFF. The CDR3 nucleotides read TGTGCCAGCAGCTTAGGAGGAGGAACCGGGGAGCTGTTTTTT.

The CDR3: CATSRANYGYTF. In nucleotides, the CDR3 is TGTGCCACCTCGCGGGCTAACTATGGCTACACCTTC. The chain combines TRBV28 with TRBJ1-2; unclear D gene. Germline CDR1 reads MDHEN; CDR2 reads SYDVKM. Trimming left V 10 bases short and J 0 bases short, with 9 bases between. This CDR3 is 12 amino acids long.

As DNA, the CDR3 is TGCGCCAGCAGCCAAGGGTTCGGGGGGCGCCAAGAGACCCAGTACTTC. Translation: CASSQGFGGRQETQYF. This chain uses TRBV4-3 with TRBJ2-5; possible D gene TRBD2, 7 bases. CDR3 length: 16 amino acids. The germline V and J ends were trimmed by 1 base and 1 base, with 13 bases remaining between them. Germline V lookup: CDR1 LGHNA, CDR2 YSLEER.

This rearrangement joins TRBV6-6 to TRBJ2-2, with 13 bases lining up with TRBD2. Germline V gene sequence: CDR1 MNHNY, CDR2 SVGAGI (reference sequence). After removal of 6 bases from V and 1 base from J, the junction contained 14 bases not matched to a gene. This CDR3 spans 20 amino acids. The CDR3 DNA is TGTGCCAGCAGCTACCTAGGACTAGCGGGAGCTAGCTTGAACACCGGGGAGCTGTTTTTT. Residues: CASSYLGLAGASLNTGELFF.

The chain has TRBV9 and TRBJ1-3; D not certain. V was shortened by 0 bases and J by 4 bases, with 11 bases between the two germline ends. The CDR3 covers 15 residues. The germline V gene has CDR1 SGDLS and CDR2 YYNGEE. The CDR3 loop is CASSVVASIGNTIYF. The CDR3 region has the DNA TGTGCCAGCAGCGTAGTCGCTTCTATCGGAAACACCATATATTTT.

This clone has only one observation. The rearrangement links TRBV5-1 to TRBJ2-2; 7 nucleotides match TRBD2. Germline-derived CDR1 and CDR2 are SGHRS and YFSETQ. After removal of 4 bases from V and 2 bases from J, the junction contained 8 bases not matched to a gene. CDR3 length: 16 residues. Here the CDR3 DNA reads TGCGCCAGCAGCCTTAGGACTAGTTTTAACACCGGGGAGCTGTTTTTT. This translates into CASSLRTSFNTGELFF. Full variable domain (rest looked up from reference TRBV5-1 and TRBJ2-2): KAGVTQTPRYLIKTRGQQVTLSCSPISGHRSVSWYQQTPGQGLQFLFEYFSETQRNKGNFPGRFSGRQFSNSRSEMNVSTLELGDSALYLCASSLRTSFNTGELFFGEGSRLTVL.

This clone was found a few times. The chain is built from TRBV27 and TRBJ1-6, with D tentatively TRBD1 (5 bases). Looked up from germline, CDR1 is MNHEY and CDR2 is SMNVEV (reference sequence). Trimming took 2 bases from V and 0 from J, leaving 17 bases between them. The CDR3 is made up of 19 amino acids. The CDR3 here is CASSLKSRRQSSYNSPLHF. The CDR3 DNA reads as TGTGCCAGCAGTTTAAAGTCTCGGAGACAGAGCTCCTATAATTCACCCCTCCACTTT.

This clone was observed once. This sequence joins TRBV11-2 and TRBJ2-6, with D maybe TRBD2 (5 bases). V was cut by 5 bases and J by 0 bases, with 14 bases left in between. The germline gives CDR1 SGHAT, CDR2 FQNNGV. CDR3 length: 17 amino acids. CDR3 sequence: CASSLVGGGSGANVLTF. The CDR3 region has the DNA TGTGCCAGCAGCCTGGTCGGCGGAGGCTCTGGGGCCAACGTCCTGACTTTC.